The text below deals with one T cell receptor (beta chain). Its matching antigen is unknown. In germline, CDR1 is MNHEY, CDR2 SVGAGI. The V and J ends lost 2 bases and 5 bases respectively, with 13 bases between them. The CDR3 is 15 amino acids. Sequencing used immunoSEQ multiplex PCR; TCRdb keeps in-frame clones, though not all of them. The sample consists of roughly 120,000 clones, less than 95% of them appearing once. The data are from a study of T cell responses to AZD1222 COVID-19 vaccine. Study-wide results and caveats: CD4 TCRs covered the whole spike, strongest at regions 160-218 and 743-854. Repertoires were obtained solely post-peak T cell response. White British ancestry dominated among donors, who included more females, and clonal diversity was possibly underestimated. Reports say nearly half of spike-specific TCRs go after unmutated variant regions.

This clonotype originated in an adult who received the AZD1222 COVID-19 vaccine. Sequences were derived from peripheral blood, sampled 28 days after the second AZD1222 dose. J is TRBJ2-4 and V is TRBV6-5; D may be TRBD1 (5 bases). Here the CDR3 DNA reads TGTGCCAGCAGTTACAGGGGCGCGGCGGAAAACATTCAGTACTTC. Its translation: CASSYRGAAENIQYF.